This T cell receptor (beta chain) appears in the sequencing data of a study of cytomegalovirus exposure and HLA in healthy donors. The study's findings and limits: In an earlier analysis, productive rearrangement rates for most beta V segments clustered near 90% or 30%. Rare TCR sequences predominated, though certain public TCRs were found in many donors. Donors belonging to an Asian-associated ancestry cluster reportedly showed fewer N-insertions in productive TCRs than the roughly 700-donor mean, according to what a later analysis found.

Trimming pared 7 bases from V and 2 bases from J, leaving 14 bases between. The germline V gene has CDR1 SEHNR and CDR2 FQNEAQ (reference sequence). This CDR3 contains 14 residues. Vbeta (60) and Jbeta (13) primers were used in the PCR. Clones were read by immunoSEQ multiplex PCR, and TCRdb kept only the in-frame ones, dropping some. The listing records 55,000 to 75,000 clones. A word on this clone: The antigen remains unidentified.

Sequencing was performed on PBMCs. V usage is TRBV7-9 and J usage is TRBJ1-2; D ambiguous. The clonotype was recovered from a male donor in good health and CMV-seronegative. The DNA for the CDR3 is TGTGCCAGCACCCTCTCTCAGTTAAACTATGGCTACACCTTC. As protein: CASTLSQLNYGYTF.